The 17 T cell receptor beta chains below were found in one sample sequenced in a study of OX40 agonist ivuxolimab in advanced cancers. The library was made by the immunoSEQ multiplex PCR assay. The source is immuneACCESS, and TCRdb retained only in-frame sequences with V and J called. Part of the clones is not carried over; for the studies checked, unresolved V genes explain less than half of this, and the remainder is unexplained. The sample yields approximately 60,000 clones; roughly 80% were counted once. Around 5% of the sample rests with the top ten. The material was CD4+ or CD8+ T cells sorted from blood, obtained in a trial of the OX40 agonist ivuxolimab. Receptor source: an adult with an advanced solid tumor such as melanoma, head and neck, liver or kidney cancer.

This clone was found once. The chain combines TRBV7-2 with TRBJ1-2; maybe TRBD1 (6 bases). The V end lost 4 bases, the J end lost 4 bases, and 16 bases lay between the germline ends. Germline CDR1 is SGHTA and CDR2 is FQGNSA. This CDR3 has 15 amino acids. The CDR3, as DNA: TGTGCCAGCAGCTCTCCGACAGGAGTAAGCTATGGCTACACCTTC. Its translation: CASSSPTGVSYGYTF.

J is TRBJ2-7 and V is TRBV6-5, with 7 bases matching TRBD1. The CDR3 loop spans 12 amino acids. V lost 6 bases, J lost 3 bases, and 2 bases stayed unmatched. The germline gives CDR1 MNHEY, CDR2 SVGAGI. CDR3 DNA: TGTGCCAGCAGGGGACAGATCTACGAGCAGTACTTC. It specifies CASRGQIYEQYF.

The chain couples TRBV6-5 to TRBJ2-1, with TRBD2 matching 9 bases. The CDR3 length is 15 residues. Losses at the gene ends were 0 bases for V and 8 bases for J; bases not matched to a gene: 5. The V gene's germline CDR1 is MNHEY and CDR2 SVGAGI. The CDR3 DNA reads TGTGCCAGCAGTTACTCGGCGGGAGGGCAAGATGAGCAGTTCTTC. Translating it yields CASSYSAGGQDEQFF.

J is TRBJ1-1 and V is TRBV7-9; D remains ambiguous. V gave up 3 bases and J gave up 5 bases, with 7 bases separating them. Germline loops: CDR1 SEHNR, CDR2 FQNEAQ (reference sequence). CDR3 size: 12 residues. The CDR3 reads CASSLRVTEAFF. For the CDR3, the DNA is TGTGCCAGCAGCTTGAGGGTTACTGAAGCTTTCTTT. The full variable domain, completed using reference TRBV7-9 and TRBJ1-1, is DTGVSQNPRHKITKRGQNVTFRCDPISEHNRLYWYRQTLGQGPEFLTYFQNEAQLEKSRLLSDRFSAERPKGSFSTLEIQRTEQGDSAMYLCASSLRVTEAFFGQGTRLTVV.

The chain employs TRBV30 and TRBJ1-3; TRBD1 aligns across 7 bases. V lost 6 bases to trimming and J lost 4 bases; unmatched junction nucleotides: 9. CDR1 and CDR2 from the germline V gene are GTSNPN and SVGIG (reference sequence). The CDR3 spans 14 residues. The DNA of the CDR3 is TGTGCCTGTGGGCAGGGGGTACGCGGAAACACCATATATTTT. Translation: CACGQGVRGNTIYF.

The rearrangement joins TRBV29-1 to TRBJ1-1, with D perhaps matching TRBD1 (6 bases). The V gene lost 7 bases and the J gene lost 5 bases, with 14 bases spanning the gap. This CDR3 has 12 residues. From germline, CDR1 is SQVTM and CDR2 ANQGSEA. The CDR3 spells CSGLWGRTEAFF. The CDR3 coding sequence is TGCAGCGGCCTCTGGGGGCGGACTGAAGCTTTCTTT. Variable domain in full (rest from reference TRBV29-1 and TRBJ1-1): SAVISQKPSRDICQRGTSLTIQCQVDSQVTMMFWYRQQPGQSLTLIATANQGSEATYESGFVIDKFPISRPNLTFSTLTVSNMSPEDSSIYLCSGLWGRTEAFFGQGTRLTVV.

As DNA, the CDR3 is TGTGCCACCAGCCCCTTCGGCGGGACAGGGTATGGGGCTGAAGCTTTCTTT. Amino acid sequence: CATSPFGGTGYGAEAFF. The rearrangement joins TRBV15 to TRBJ1-1, with TRBD1 matching over 9 bases. This CDR3 has 17 residues. Looked up from germline, CDR1 is LNHNV and CDR2 is YYDKDF (reference sequence). V lost 5 bases, J lost 6 bases, and 16 bases stayed unmatched.

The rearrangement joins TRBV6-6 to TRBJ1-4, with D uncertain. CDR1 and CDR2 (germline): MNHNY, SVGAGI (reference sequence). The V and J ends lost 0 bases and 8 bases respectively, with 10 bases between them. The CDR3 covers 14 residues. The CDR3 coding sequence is TGTGCCAGCAGTTACTCGAGCGGCGGGGAAAAACTGTTTTTT. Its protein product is CASSYSSGGEKLFF.

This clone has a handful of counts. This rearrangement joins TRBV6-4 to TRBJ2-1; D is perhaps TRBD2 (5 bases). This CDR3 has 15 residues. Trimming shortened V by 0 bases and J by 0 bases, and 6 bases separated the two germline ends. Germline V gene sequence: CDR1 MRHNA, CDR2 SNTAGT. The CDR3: CASSDSSGSYNEQFF. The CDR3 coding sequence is TGTGCCAGCAGTGACTCGAGCGGCTCCTACAATGAGCAGTTCTTC.

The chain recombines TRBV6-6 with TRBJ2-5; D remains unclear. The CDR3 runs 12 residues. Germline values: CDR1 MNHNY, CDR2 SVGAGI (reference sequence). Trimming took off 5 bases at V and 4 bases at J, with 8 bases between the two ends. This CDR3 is CASSLPGETQYF. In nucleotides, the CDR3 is TGTGCCAGCAGTCTGCCCGGAGAGACCCAGTACTTC.

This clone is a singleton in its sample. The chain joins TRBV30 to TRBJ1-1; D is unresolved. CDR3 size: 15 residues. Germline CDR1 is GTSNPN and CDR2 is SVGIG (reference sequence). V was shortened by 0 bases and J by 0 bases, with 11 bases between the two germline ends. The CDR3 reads CAWSVRGVMNTEAFF. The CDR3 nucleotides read TGTGCCTGGAGTGTACGGGGAGTAATGAACACTGAAGCTTTCTTT.

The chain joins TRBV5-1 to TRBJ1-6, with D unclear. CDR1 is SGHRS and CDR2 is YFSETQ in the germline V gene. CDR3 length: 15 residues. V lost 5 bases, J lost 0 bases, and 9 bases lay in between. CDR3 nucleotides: TGCGCCAGCAGTGACGGTAGCTCCTATAATTCACCCCTCCACTTT. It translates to CASSDGSSYNSPLHF.

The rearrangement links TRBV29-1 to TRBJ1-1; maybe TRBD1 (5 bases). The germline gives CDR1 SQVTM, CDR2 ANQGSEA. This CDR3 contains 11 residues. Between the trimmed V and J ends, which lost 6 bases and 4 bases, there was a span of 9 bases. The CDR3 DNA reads TGCAGCGTGAGACAGCCCACTGAAGCTTTCTTT. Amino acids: CSVRQPTEAFF.

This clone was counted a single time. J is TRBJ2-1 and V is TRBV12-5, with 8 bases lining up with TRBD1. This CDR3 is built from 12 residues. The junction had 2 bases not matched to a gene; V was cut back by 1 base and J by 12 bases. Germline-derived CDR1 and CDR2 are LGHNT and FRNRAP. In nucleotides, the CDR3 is TGTGCTAGTGGTTTGGAAACAGGGGGGCAGTTCTTC. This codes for CASGLETGGQFF.

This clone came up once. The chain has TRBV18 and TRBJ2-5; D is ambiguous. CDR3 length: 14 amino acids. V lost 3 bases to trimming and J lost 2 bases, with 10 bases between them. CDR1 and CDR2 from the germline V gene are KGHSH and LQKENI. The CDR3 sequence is CASSPTADQETQYF. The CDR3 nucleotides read TGTGCCAGCTCACCGACGGCAGATCAAGAGACCCAGTACTTC. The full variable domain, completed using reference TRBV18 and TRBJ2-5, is NAGVMQNPRHLVRRRGQEARLRCSPMKGHSHVYWYRQLPEEGLKFMVYLQKENIIDESGMPKERFSAEFPKEGPSILRIQQVVRGDSAAYFCASSPTADQETQYFGPGTRLLVL.

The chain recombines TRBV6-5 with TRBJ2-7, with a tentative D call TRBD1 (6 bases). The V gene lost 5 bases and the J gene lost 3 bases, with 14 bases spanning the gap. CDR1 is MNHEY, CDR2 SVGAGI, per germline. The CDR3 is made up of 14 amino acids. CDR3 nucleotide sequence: TGTGCCAGCAGTCAATACGGACAGAACTACGAGCAGTACTTC. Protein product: CASSQYGQNYEQYF.

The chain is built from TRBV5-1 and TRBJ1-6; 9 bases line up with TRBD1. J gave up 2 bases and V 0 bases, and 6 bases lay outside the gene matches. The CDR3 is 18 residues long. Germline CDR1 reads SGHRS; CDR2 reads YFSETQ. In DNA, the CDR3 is TGCGCCAGCAGCTTGGCCCGTGGGGACAGGGCCTATAATTCACCCCTCCACTTT. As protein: CASSLARGDRAYNSPLHF.